The entry below gives a single TCR beta chain sequence along with its context. Sampling of blood occurred at baseline, cycle 4 day 1, and cycle 7 day 1. TCRdb keeps only in-frame clones here, not all; method: immunoSEQ multiplex PCR. This sample has approximately 99,000 clones, with approximately 94% found just once. CDR3 length equals 15 residues. The V end lost 5 bases, the J end lost 8 bases, and 17 bases lay between the germline ends. Germline values: CDR1 SGHRS, CDR2 YFSETQ. The data originate from a study of OX40 agonist ivuxolimab in advanced cancers. Sequenced material: CD4+ or CD8+ T cells sorted from blood, taken in a trial of the OX40 agonist ivuxolimab. This clonotype was sampled from an adult with an advanced solid tumor such as melanoma, head and neck, liver or kidney cancer. The chain combines TRBV5-1 with TRBJ1-6; no firm D call. The CDR3 nucleotides are TGCGCCAGCAGTCTCCGGGCAGCCTTAGATTCACCCCTCCACTTT. It specifies CASSLRAALDSPLHF. Filled out from reference TRBV5-1 and TRBJ1-6, the complete variable domain reads KAGVTQTPRYLIKTRGQQVTLSCSPISGHRSVSWYQQTPGQGLQFLFEYFSETQRNKGNFPGRFSGRQFSNSRSEMNVSTLELGDSALYLCASSLRAALDSPLHFGNGTRLTVT.